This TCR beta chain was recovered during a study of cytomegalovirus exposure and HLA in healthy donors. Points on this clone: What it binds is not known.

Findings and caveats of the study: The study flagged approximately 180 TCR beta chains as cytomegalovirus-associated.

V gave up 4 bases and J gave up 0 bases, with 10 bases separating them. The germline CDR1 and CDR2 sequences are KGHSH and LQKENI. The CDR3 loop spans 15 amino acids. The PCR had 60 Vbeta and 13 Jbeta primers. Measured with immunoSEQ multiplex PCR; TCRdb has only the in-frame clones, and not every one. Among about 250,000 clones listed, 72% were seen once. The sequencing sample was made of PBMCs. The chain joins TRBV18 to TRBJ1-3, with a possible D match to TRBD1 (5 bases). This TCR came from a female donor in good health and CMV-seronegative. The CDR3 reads CASSLSGDSGNTIYF. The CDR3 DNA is TGTGCCAGCTCACTTTCGGGGGACTCTGGAAACACCATATATTTT.